In its sample, the clone carrying this TCR beta chain was seen once. Its antigen remains unidentified. Second doses at about 4 or about 12 weeks were pooled. The ends were cut back, 1 base at V and 1 base at J, with 4 bases in the middle. The CDR3 is made up of 13 amino acids. The V gene's germline CDR1 is LNHDA and CDR2 SQIVND (reference sequence). The data are from a study of T cell responses to AZD1222 COVID-19 vaccine. Libraries were prepared by immunoSEQ multiplex PCR; TCRdb keeps only in-frame clonotypes and omits some of them. The data show around 110,000 clones, approximately 90% seen once. Overall study findings and caveats: Baseline antibody screening turned up just 6 or 7 seropositive AZD1222 recipients. Clonal diversity may have been underestimated in mostly white British donors. Within unmutated variant regions lay the reported targets of nearly half of spike-specific TCRs.

The chain recombines TRBV19 with TRBJ1-1; the D is unclear. This receptor was obtained from an adult who received the AZD1222 COVID-19 vaccine. The sequencing here drew on peripheral blood, taken 28 days after the second AZD1222 dose. CDR3 protein: CASSIARNTEAFF. DNA for the CDR3: TGTGCCAGTAGTATAGCTAGGAACACTGAAGCTTTCTTT.